The 23 T cell receptor beta chains below come from one sample, sequenced in a study of shared clonotypes between healthy human individuals. Assay: immunoSEQ multiplex PCR; the TCRdb copy retains only in-frame clones and omits some. The top ten hold around 0.47% of the sample, which has over a million clones, approximately 98% seen once. The sample taken for sequencing was naive CD4+ T cells sorted from blood. Subset in this sample: CD45RA+ positively selected. These receptors all come from a man aged 25 to 40 in good health.

V usage is TRBV6-1 and J usage is TRBJ1-2, with 7 nucleotides matching TRBD1. CDR3 length equals 13 residues. After removal of 4 bases from V and 7 bases from J, the junction contained 6 bases not matched to a gene. CDR1 and CDR2 from the germline V gene are MNHNS and SASEGT. This chain's CDR3 is CASSVVDRVGYTF. CDR3 DNA: TGTGCCAGCAGTGTAGTCGACAGGGTTGGCTACACCTTC.

The chain employs TRBV25-1 and TRBJ2-1; 9 bases match TRBD2. The CDR3 has 16 residues. Germline CDR1 reads MGHDK; CDR2 reads SYGVNS. The ends lost 2 bases at V and 3 bases at J; junction bases unmatched: 5. This CDR3 reads CASSEGAGGLYNEQFF. The CDR3 DNA reads TGTGCCAGCAGTGAAGGGGCGGGAGGGCTCTACAATGAGCAGTTCTTC.

This clone has just one count. This chain uses TRBV4-3 with TRBJ2-3, with D perhaps matching TRBD1 or TRBD2 (6 bases each). Trimming left V 3 bases short and J 5 bases short, with 24 bases between. CDR1 LGHNA and CDR2 YSLEER come from the germline V gene. The CDR3 spans 18 residues. DNA of the CDR3: TGCGCCAGCAGCCAGGCACAATTGACTAGGGGGGCACAAGATACGCAGTATTTT. This codes for CASSQAQLTRGAQDTQYF.

J is TRBJ1-4 and V is TRBV7-8, with D possibly being TRBD1 (5 bases). CDR1 is SGHVS, CDR2 FQNEAQ, per germline. The V gene lost 5 bases and the J gene lost 0 bases, with 10 bases spanning the gap. The CDR3 sequence is 15 residues long. The DNA of the CDR3 is TGTGCCAGCAGCCTCAGGGTGTCAACTAATGAAAAACTGTTTTTT. The encoded protein is CASSLRVSTNEKLFF.

The chain joins TRBV5-4 to TRBJ1-2; perhaps TRBD1 as D (6 bases). V lost 2 bases, J lost 6 bases, and 11 bases lay in between. CDR1 and CDR2 (germline): SGHNT, YYREEE (reference sequence). The CDR3 contains 13 residues. The DNA for the CDR3 is TGTGCCAGCAGCTTTCTCGGGGGCGATGGCTACACCTTC. This gives the protein CASSFLGGDGYTF.

The chain links TRBV28 to TRBJ1-5, with D possibly being TRBD1 (6 bases). V lost 6 bases to trimming and J lost 4 bases, with 10 bases between them. The CDR3 length is 13 residues. CDR1 is MDHEN, CDR2 SYDVKM, per germline. The CDR3 DNA reads TGTGCCAGCAGGGACAGCCTTAATCAGCCCCAGCATTTT. Translated, it gives CASRDSLNQPQHF.

The genes are TRBV5-1 and TRBJ2-1, with TRBD2 identical over 7 bases. V trimming: 4 bases; J trimming: 5 bases; junction bases outside the gene matches: 3. The germline V gene has CDR1 SGHRS and CDR2 YFSETQ. The length of the CDR3 is 13 residues. The CDR3 coding sequence is TGCGCCAGCAGCCGGCTAGCGGACAATGAGCAGTTCTTC. It codes for CASSRLADNEQFF.

The chain carries TRBV10-2 and TRBJ2-2, with D possibly matching TRBD1 (6 bases). The V and J ends lost 4 bases and 6 bases respectively, with 27 bases between them. CDR3 length: 19 amino acids. The germline gives CDR1 WSHSY, CDR2 SAAADI. In DNA, the CDR3 is TGCGCCAGCAGTGGGCAGCCGAGGGACACCCGACCTGTCGCCGGGGAGCTGTTTTTT. The encoded protein is CASSGQPRDTRPVAGELFF.

The chain has TRBV6-5 and TRBJ2-5, with D perhaps being TRBD1 or TRBD2 (5 bases each). Trimming cost V 0 bases and J 0 bases, with 11 bases left between them. The germline gives CDR1 MNHEY, CDR2 SVGAGI. The CDR3 is 16 amino acids. As DNA, the CDR3 is TGTGCCAGCAGTTACTCAGGGGACCCAAACCAAGAGACCCAGTACTTC. Its protein product is CASSYSGDPNQETQYF.

The chain combines TRBV4-3 with TRBJ1-5; 8 nucleotides agree with TRBD1. The CDR3 has 17 residues. From germline, CDR1 is LGHNA and CDR2 YSLEER. The V and J ends lost 0 bases and 4 bases, in that order; junction bases with no gene match: 8. CDR3 nucleotide sequence: TGCGCCAGCAGCCAAGATCGCGGGACAGGAAGGAATCAGCCCCAGCATTTT. Translating gives CASSQDRGTGRNQPQHF.

This chain connects TRBV21-1 to TRBJ1-2. TRBV21-1 is described as a pseudogene. This CDR3 comprises 13 residues. This CDR3 is CASSEKGNYGYTF. In nucleotides, the CDR3 is TGTGCCAGCAGTGAAAAGGGTAACTATGGCTACACCTTC.

The rearrangement uses TRBV28 and TRBJ2-7; D might be TRBD2 (6 bases). CDR1 MDHEN and CDR2 SYDVKM come from the germline V gene. Between the trimmed V and J ends, which lost 4 bases and 8 bases, there was a span of 12 bases. This CDR3 region has 12 residues. The CDR3 reads CASSYGGRQQYF. In nucleotides, the CDR3 is TGTGCCAGCAGTTACGGAGGGAGGCAGCAGTACTTC.

The rearrangement joins TRBV19 to TRBJ2-2; 9 bases map to TRBD1. With V trimmed by 10 bases and J by 0 bases, 6 bases remained unmatched. The germline gives CDR1 LNHDA, CDR2 SQIVND (reference sequence). CDR3 size: 15 residues. The CDR3 DNA is TGTGCCATTAGACAGGGGGGACCGAACACCGGGGAGCTGTTTTTT. This sequence encodes CAIRQGGPNTGELFF.

The chain combines TRBV6-5 with TRBJ2-5; D possibly matches TRBD1 or TRBD2 (5 bases each). Trimming cost V 3 bases and J 2 bases, with 10 bases left between them. The CDR3 runs to 14 residues. Germline CDR1 and CDR2: MNHEY and SVGAGI. The CDR3 DNA reads as TGTGCCAGCAGTTATATTGGGGGTCAAGAGACCCAGTACTTC. It encodes CASSYIGGQETQYF.

In regard to this clone: This sample includes further DNA sequences coding for the same CDR3. The genes are TRBV7-2 and TRBJ2-7; 10 positions match TRBD1. This CDR3 has 14 residues. With V trimmed by 4 bases and J by 3 bases, 3 bases remained unmatched. CDR1 SGHTA and CDR2 FQGNSA come from the germline V gene. In nucleotides, the CDR3 is TGTGCCAGCAGCTCCCGGACAGGGGGCTACGAGCAGTACTTC. It yields the protein CASSSRTGGYEQYF.

This chain links TRBV7-4 with TRBJ1-1; the match to TRBD1 covers 10 bases. Germline CDR1 reads SGHVT; CDR2 reads SQSDAQ. This CDR3 comprises 15 residues. With 6 bases clipped from V and 3 bases from J, the junction kept 7 bases outside the gene matches. CDR3 loop: CASRPGTGVYTEAFF. The CDR3 DNA follows: TGTGCCAGCAGGCCCGGGACAGGGGTCTACACTGAAGCTTTCTTT.

The chain couples TRBV5-6 to TRBJ1-1, with TRBD1 as a possible D gene (6 bases). The V end was cut by 4 bases, the J end by 3 bases, with 22 bases between. This CDR3 spans 17 amino acids. Per germline, CDR1 SGHDT and CDR2 YYEEEE. CDR3 region: CASSPLGTSKIYTEAFF. The CDR3 DNA follows: TGTGCCAGCAGCCCCCTTGGGACATCAAAAATCTACACTGAAGCTTTCTTT.

The sample holds one count of this clone. The CDR3 here is CASSSALSAAGNTIYF. CDR3 nucleotide sequence: TGTGCCAGCAGCTCCGCCCTATCCGCAGCGGGAAACACCATATATTTT. J is TRBJ1-3 and V is TRBV7-9; unclear D gene. CDR3 length equals 16 residues. CDR1 and CDR2 from the germline V gene are SEHNR and FQNEAQ (reference sequence). V lost 4 bases and J 4 bases, leaving 17 bases between the germline ends. The full variable domain, in which reference TRBV7-9 and TRBJ1-3 provide the parts outside the CDR3, is DTGVSQNPRHKITKRGQNVTFRCDPISEHNRLYWYRQTLGQGPEFLTYFQNEAQLEKSRLLSDRFSAERPKGSFSTLEIQRTEQGDSAMYLCASSSALSAAGNTIYFGEGSWLTVV.

V gene TRBV2 combines with J gene TRBJ2-3; 9 bases agree with TRBD2. The V segment lost 9 bases and the J segment 3 bases; nucleotides outside the gene matches: 7. Germline CDR1 is SNHLY and CDR2 is FYNNEI. The CDR3 runs to 14 residues. CDR3 sequence: CASKREEGTDTQYF. CDR3 DNA: TGTGCCAGTAAGCGGGAGGAGGGTACAGATACGCAGTATTTT.

The chain uses TRBV6-4 and TRBJ2-7; 9 positions agree with TRBD1. Germline loops: CDR1 MRHNA, CDR2 SNTAGT. The ends lost 7 bases at V and 4 bases at J; junction bases unmatched: 14. This CDR3 has 16 residues. The CDR3 loop reads CASNPGQGHLAYEQYF. In nucleotides, the CDR3 is TGTGCCAGCAATCCGGGACAGGGACACTTAGCATACGAGCAGTACTTC.

The chain recombines TRBV29-1 with TRBJ2-2, with 9 bases fitting TRBD2. The V gene end was trimmed by 1 base and the J gene end by 5 bases; junction bases not matched to a gene: 17. Per germline, CDR1 SQVTM and CDR2 ANQGSEA. The CDR3 has 19 amino acids. CDR3 loop: CSVEVGFRLAGITTGELFF. The CDR3 DNA follows: TGCAGCGTTGAAGTAGGCTTTAGGCTAGCGGGAATAACGACCGGGGAGCTGTTTTTT.

The count of this clone is one. This specimen includes other DNA sequences encoding the same CDR3. The chain links TRBV5-4 to TRBJ2-5; D is unresolved. CDR1 and CDR2 from the germline V gene are SGHNT and YYREEE (reference sequence). The ends were cut back, 4 bases at V and 2 bases at J, with 9 bases in the middle. The CDR3 sequence is 13 residues long. The CDR3 loop reads CASSLVPQETQYF. In DNA form, the CDR3 reads TGTGCCAGCAGCCTCGTTCCGCAAGAGACCCAGTACTTC.

This clone was picked up one time. The gene calls are TRBV6-6 and TRBJ2-7; 8 bases align to TRBD2. This CDR3 contains 14 residues. From germline, CDR1 is MNHNY and CDR2 SVGAGI (reference sequence). V lost 7 bases and J lost 4; bases outside the gene matches: 9. The CDR3, as DNA: TGTGCCAGCAAAGCGGGAGTTTATCAGTACGAGCAGTACTTC. Residues: CASKAGVYQYEQYF.